A selection of T cell receptor beta chains follows, all from one sample in a study of blood T cell repertoires in COVID-19. Produced via immunoSEQ multiplex PCR; TCRdb's table is partial and in-frame only. Among about 260,000 clones listed, roughly 84% were seen once. The sequencing input was peripheral blood. The receptors stem from a man in his 60s with acute or convalescent COVID-19. Both conserved end residues are part of each CDR3. The D gene is left open where the match is weak. Clone sizes are given selectively: once, few, many, or a class where the clone is expanded.

>-|TRBD2|TRBJ2-7|TRBV5-1
CASSGGLAGEYEQYF
TGCGCCAGCAGCGGCGGACTAGCCGGGGAATACGAGCAGTACTTC
>-|-|TRBJ2-6|TRBV11-3
CASSSGSSGANVLTF
TGTGCCAGCAGCTCCGGGTCCTCTGGGGCCAACGTCCTGACTTTC
>-|TRBD1|TRBJ2-5|TRBV27
CASSGLPGQGEETQYF
TGTGCCAGCAGTGGTCTGCCGGGACAGGGGGAAGAGACCCAGTACTTC
>-|-|TRBJ2-1|TRBV24-1
CATPRESSYNEQFF
TGTGCCACCCCGAGGGAGAGCTCCTACAATGAGCAGTTCTTC
>few|TRBD1|TRBJ1-5|TRBV7-9
CASSRQGEGAVGPQHF
TGTGCCAGCAGCCGACAGGGCGAGGGGGCGGTTGGGCCCCAGCATTTT
>once|-|TRBJ2-5|TRBV19
CASSLMPGETQYF
TGTGCCAGTAGTCTAATGCCGGGTGAGACCCAGTACTTC
>-|TRBD2|TRBJ2-1|TRBV10-2
CASSQKGLDYNEQFF
TGCGCCAGCAGTCAGAAAGGACTAGACTACAATGAGCAGTTCTTC
>-|-|TRBJ1-6|TRBV28
CASSLLGIGESPLHF
TGTGCCAGCAGTTTACTAGGCATCGGTGAATCACCCCTCCACTTT
>-|TRBD2|TRBJ2-2|TRBV5-6
CASSLPTSGRWDTGELFF
TGTGCCAGCAGCCTACCTACTAGCGGGAGGTGGGACACCGGGGAGCTGTTTTTT
>-|TRBD2|TRBJ2-5|TRBV30
CAWTGLAGLGETQYF
TGTGCCTGGACGGGACTAGCGGGGCTCGGGGAGACCCAGTACTTC
>-|-|TRBJ2-1|TRBV27
CASSLSWLARPQEQFF
TGTGCCAGCAGTTTATCGTGGCTAGCGCGGCCGCAGGAGCAGTTCTTC
>few|-|TRBJ1-2|TRBV7-9
CASSQTGPEGYTF
TGTGCCAGCAGTCAAACAGGCCCAGAAGGCTACACCTTC
>-|-|TRBJ1-3|TRBV4-2
CASGRDRYSGNTIYF
TGTGCCAGCGGACGAGACAGATACTCTGGAAACACCATATATTTT
>-|TRBD1|TRBJ2-3|TRBV7-3
CASSFRARGPLADTQYF
TGTGCCAGCAGCTTCCGCGCCAGGGGGCCATTAGCAGATACGCAGTATTTT
>-|TRBD2|TRBJ2-5|TRBV4-2
CASSQDLASGRLETQYF
TGTGCCAGCAGCCAAGATTTGGCTAGCGGGAGGTTAGAGACCCAGTACTTC
>-|TRBD2|TRBJ2-2|TRBV27
CASSSGGAGTGELFF
TGTGCCAGCAGTAGCGGGGGGGCCGGGACCGGGGAGCTGTTTTTT
>few|-|TRBJ2-3|TRBV24-1
CALRAGGTDTQYF
TGTGCCCTGAGAGCAGGGGGCACAGATACGCAGTATTTT
>-|TRBD1|TRBJ1-1|TRBV4-1
CASSQLDREFTEAFF
TGCGCCAGCAGCCAGCTAGACAGGGAATTCACTGAAGCTTTCTTT
>-|TRBD2|TRBJ2-1|TRBV6-1
CASSESGTSVSYNEQFF
TGTGCCAGCAGTGAATCTGGGACTAGCGTCTCCTACAATGAGCAGTTCTTC
>-|TRBD1|TRBJ1-1|TRBV28
CASSSGQVNTEAFF
TGTGCCAGCAGTTCGGGACAGGTGAACACTGAAGCTTTCTTT
>once|TRBD1|TRBJ2-6|TRBV5-1
CASGTGAGAGANVLTF
TGCGCCAGCGGCACAGGGGCTGGGGCTGGGGCCAACGTCCTGACTTTC
>-|TRBD2|TRBJ2-1|TRBV4-3
CASSQDGAGGPNEQFF
TGCGCCAGCAGCCAAGATGGAGCGGGAGGGCCGAATGAGCAGTTCTTC
>-|TRBD2|TRBJ2-2|TRBV9
CASSVGGLAGGAGELFF
TGTGCCAGCAGCGTAGGGGGACTAGCGGGCGGGGCCGGGGAGCTGTTTTTT
>few|TRBD1|TRBJ2-1|TRBV28
CASSPATGVGHNEQFF
TGTGCCAGCAGTCCAGCGACAGGGGTTGGACACAATGAGCAGTTCTTC
>-|TRBD1|TRBJ2-7|TRBV4-1
CASSLGQGGPYEQYF
TGCGCCAGCAGCCTCGGACAGGGCGGACCCTACGAGCAGTACTTC
>-|TRBD1|TRBJ1-5|TRBV19
CASSVPGQGNQPQHF
TGTGCCAGTAGTGTTCCGGGACAGGGCAATCAGCCCCAGCATTTT
>few|-|TRBJ2-5|TRBV7-9
CASSPPTGLEETQYF
TGTGCCAGCAGCCCGCCGACAGGACTAGAAGAGACCCAGTACTTC
>few|-|TRBJ2-7|TRBV20-1
CSAETGYEQYF
TGCAGTGCCGAGACAGGTTACGAGCAGTACTTC
>-|TRBD2|TRBJ2-1|TRBV6-6
CASSKATSGGNNEQFF
TGTGCCAGCAGTAAGGCGACTAGCGGGGGAAACAATGAGCAGTTCTTC
>-|TRBD2|TRBJ2-7|TRBV30
CAWTHEWAGVYEQYF
TGTGCCTGGACTCATGAGTGGGCGGGGGTTTACGAGCAGTACTTC
>-|-|TRBJ1-2|TRBV6-8
CASSHPGDTDYGYTF
TGTGCCAGCAGTCACCCAGGGGATACGGACTATGGCTACACCTTC
>-|TRBD1|TRBJ2-3|TRBV6-5
CASSLTGLTSTDTQYF
TGTGCCAGCAGTTTGACAGGGCTGACTAGCACAGATACGCAGTATTTT
>-|TRBD1|TRBJ1-5|TRBV5-4
CASSKGQDDQPQHF
TGTGCCAGCAGCAAGGGACAGGACGATCAGCCCCAGCATTTT
>few|-|TRBJ1-6|TRBV5-1
CASSLQGWGMNSPLHF
TGCGCCAGCAGCTTGCAGGGGTGGGGGATGAATTCACCCCTCCACTTT
>-|-|TRBJ2-7|TRBV29-1
CSVEGERAYEQYF
TGCAGCGTTGAAGGAGAGAGGGCCTACGAGCAGTACTTC
>-|TRBD1|TRBJ1-5|TRBV6-2/TRBV6-3
CASSETGGWQPQHF
TGTGCCAGCAGTGAGACAGGGGGCTGGCAGCCCCAGCATTTT
>-|-|TRBJ2-6|TRBV28
CASSLWSQGTGANVLTF
TGTGCCAGCAGTTTATGGTCACAGGGAACTGGGGCCAACGTCCTGACTTTC
>-|TRBD1|TRBJ1-5|TRBV5-1
CASSLGTGQGQPQHF
TGCGCCAGCAGCTTGGGGACAGGTCAGGGTCAGCCCCAGCATTTT
>-|TRBD1|TRBJ2-7|TRBV6-5
CASSPGTGVYEQYF
TGTGCCAGCAGCCCCGGGACAGGGGTCTACGAGCAGTACTTC
>-|TRBD2|TRBJ2-5|TRBV18
CASSHSSGRAYETQYF
TGTGCCAGCTCACACTCTAGCGGGAGGGCTTACGAGACCCAGTACTTC